This TCR delta chain is drawn from a study of delta chain sequences of gamma delta T cells (TCRdb year 2017). The CDR3 sequence holds 17 residues, the cysteine and phenylalanine included. The kept DNA is CDR3 alone, 51 bases in frame from the first base. The germline V end is reduced by 3 bases and the J end by 1 base; junction bases left unmatched: 11. CDR1 GEAIGNYY and CDR2 EKD are derived from the germline V gene. This clone was found many times. This clone's antigen is unknown. One base away there is no much larger clone; base qualities are not given. Libraries were prepared through 5' RACE. Sequenced using an Illumina MiSeq. After TCRdb called clones again from the public reads with CATT, rows with identical DNA were merged. In this sample the table shows about 2,600 delta-chain clones, 4.5% to 7.5% of which occur a single time. Approximately 48% of the sample belongs to the ten largest clones.

Sequencing was carried out using either unsorted cells or a sorted T cell fraction (not recorded which). Here the chain combines TRDV2 and TRDJ1, and 9 junctional nucleotides match TRDD3. This clonotype originated in a human donor in good health. The DNA reads as follows: TGTGCCTGTGACGTACTGGGGGAGGCTTCCTCCACCGATAAACTCATCTTT. This codes for CACDVLGEASSTDKLIF.